This TCR beta chain originates from a study of T-cell memory formation after mild COVID-19. Study context: TCR clusters showed largely donor specificity. Broader study findings: CD8+ contracting clones occupied EMRA, while CD4+ ones occupied mainly CM and EM. Cross-reactive memory apparently joined, as some responding clones appeared in pre-infection memory.

Trimming took off 4 bases at V and 5 bases at J, with 22 bases between the two ends. This CDR3 is 17 amino acids long. Germline CDR1 and CDR2: SGHTA and FQGNSA. The TCR alpha and TCR beta cDNA libraries, bearing sample barcodes and UMIs, were generated by 5'RACE using constant-segment primers. TCRdb passed the 5' RACE reads through MiXCR, listing each CDR3 protein once. In the table there are just over 200,000 distinct CDR3 sequences, 7.5% to 10% of which are singletons. A few counts support this clonotype. Its specificity is unknown. This clonotype was obtained from a man between 18 and 35 years old who had mild COVID-19 (a few samples of this study predate the infection). Cell type and time point are not known. The rearrangement joins TRBV7-2 to TRBJ2-3; possibly TRBD1 for D (6 bases). The sequencing sample was made of PBMCs or a T cell subset sorted from them (not recorded which). The CDR3 sequence: CASSSTEWGPVGDTQYF. As DNA, the CDR3 is TGTGCCAGCAGCTCTACCGAGTGGGGGCCCGTCGGAGATACGCAGTATTTT. Complete variable domain (other parts from reference TRBV7-2 and TRBJ2-3): GAGVSQSPSNKVTEKGKDVELRCDPISGHTALYWYRQSLGQGLEFLIYFQGNSAPDKSGLPSDRFSAERTGGSVSTLTIQRTQQEDSAVYLCASSSTEWGPVGDTQYFGPGTRLTVL.